This TCR beta chain was found in a study of cytomegalovirus exposure and HLA in healthy donors. Study-level points and caveats: Researchers reported that a few CMV-associated chains were confirmed in vitro as CMV antigen-specific. According to the study, some 160 TCR beta chains were cytomegalovirus-associated. According to a subsequent analysis, TCR clusters from the first cohort were inclined to appear together in the 120 validation repertoires.

The donors were members of the validation cohort, which comprised more than 90 subjects and was separate from the first cohort of 666 subjects. Method: immunoSEQ multiplex PCR; TCRdb's copy keeps in-frame clones and lacks some. The data hold 200,000 to 300,000 clones, with roughly 91% observed a single time. As concerns this clone: Its antigen remains unknown.

CDR1 and CDR2 (germline): MNHNY, SVGAGI (reference sequence). This CDR3 is built from 13 residues. V lost 4 bases and J lost 5, with 9 bases in between. The TCR originated in a woman under 40 in good health and CMV-seronegative. The specimen was PBMCs. The chain combines TRBV6-6 with TRBJ1-5; D gene unclear. CDR3 sequence: CASSSRGYQPQHF. CDR3 bases: TGTGCCAGCAGTTCCCGTGGCTATCAGCCCCAGCATTTT.